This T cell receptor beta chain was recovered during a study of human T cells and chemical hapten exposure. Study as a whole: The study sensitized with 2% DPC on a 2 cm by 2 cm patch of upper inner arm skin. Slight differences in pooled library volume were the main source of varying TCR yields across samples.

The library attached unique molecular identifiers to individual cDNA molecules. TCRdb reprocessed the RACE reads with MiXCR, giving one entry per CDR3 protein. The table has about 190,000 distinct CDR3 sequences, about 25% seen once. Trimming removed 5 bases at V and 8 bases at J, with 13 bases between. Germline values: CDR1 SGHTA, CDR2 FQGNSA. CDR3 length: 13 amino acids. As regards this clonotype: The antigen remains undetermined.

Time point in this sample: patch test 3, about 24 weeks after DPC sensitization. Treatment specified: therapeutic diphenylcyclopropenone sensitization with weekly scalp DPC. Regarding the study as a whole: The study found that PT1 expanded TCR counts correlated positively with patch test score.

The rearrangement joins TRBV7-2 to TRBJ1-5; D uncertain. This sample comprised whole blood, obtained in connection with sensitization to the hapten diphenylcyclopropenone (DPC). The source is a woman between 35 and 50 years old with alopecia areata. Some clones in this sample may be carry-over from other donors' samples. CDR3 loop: CASSRTHPEPQHF. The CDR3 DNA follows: TGTGCCAGCAGCCGGACCCACCCGGAGCCCCAGCATTTT.